The T cell receptor (beta chain) described here comes from a study of long-term antiretroviral therapy in people with HIV. General observations from the study: Dominating the repertoire at all time points were the clones that expanded before ART. Increased diversity was seen after ART, yet it remained lower than in transplant donor controls. CDR3 lengths in HIV samples spanned a narrower range than controls.

Germline assignment: CDR1 MNHEY and CDR2 SVGAGI. This CDR3 is built from 13 residues. V gave up 7 bases and J gave up 9 bases; unmatched junction bases: 10. Version v3.0 of the immunoSEQ assay was performed at survey level. Some clones are missing from TCRdb's copy, which holds only in-frame ones; the method was immunoSEQ multiplex PCR. Here the sample spans roughly 18,000 clones, over 60% being singletons. Every one of the donors gave at least one pre-ART PBMC sample and at least two post-ART PBMC samples. This clone occurred once. Its antigen remains unidentified. The receptor's source is a woman in her 30s with HIV. The chain links TRBV6-5 to TRBJ1-1; 8 bases line up with TRBD1. The specimen comprised unsorted PBMCs, sampled 2.9 years after starting antiretroviral therapy. The CDR3 here is CASNIPGQGKAFF. The CDR3 DNA reads as TGTGCCAGCAATATACCCGGACAGGGAAAAGCTTTCTTT.